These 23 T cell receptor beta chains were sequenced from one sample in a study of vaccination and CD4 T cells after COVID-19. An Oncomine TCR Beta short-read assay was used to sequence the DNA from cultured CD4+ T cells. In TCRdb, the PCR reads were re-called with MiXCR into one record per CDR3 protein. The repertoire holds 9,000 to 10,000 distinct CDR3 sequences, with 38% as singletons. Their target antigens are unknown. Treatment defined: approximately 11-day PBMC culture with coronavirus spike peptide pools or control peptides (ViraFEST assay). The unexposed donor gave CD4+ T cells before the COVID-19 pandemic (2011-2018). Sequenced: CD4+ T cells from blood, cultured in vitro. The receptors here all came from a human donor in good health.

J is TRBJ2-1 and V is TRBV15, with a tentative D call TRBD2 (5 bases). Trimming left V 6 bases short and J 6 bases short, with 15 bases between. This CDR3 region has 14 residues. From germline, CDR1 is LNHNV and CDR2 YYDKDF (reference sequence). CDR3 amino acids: CATSQEALSNEQFF. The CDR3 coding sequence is TGTGCCACCAGTCAGGAGGCCCTTTCCAATGAGCAGTTCTTC.

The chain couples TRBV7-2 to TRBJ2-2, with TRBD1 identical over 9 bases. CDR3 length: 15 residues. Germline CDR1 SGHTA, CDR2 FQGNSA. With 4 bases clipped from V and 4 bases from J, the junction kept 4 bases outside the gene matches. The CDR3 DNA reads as TGTGCCAGCAGCTCGGGACAGGGAGGCACCGGGGAGCTGTTTTTT. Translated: CASSSGQGGTGELFF. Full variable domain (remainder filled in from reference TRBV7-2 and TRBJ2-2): GAGVSQSPSNKVTEKGKDVELRCDPISGHTALYWYRQSLGQGLEFLIYFQGNSAPDKSGLPSDRFSAERTGGSVSTLTIQRTQQEDSAVYLCASSSGQGGTGELFFGEGSRLTVL.

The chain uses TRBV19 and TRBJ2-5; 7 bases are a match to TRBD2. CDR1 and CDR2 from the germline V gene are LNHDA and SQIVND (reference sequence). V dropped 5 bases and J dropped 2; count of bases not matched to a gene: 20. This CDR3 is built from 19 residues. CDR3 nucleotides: TGTGCCAGTAGTCCGGAATGGATAGGCGGGAGACGAAAGCAAGAGACCCAGTACTTC. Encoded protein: CASSPEWIGGRRKQETQYF.

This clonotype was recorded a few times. Written as DNA, the CDR3 is TGCAGCGTTGAAGAAGCAGAGGTCGGTTCGGAGACCCAGTACTTC. Translating gives CSVEEAEVGSETQYF. The gene calls are TRBV29-1 and TRBJ2-5; no clear D. Per the germline V gene, CDR1 is SQVTM and CDR2 is ANQGSEA. Trimming shortened V by 0 bases and J by 5 bases, and 16 bases separated the two germline ends. This CDR3 has 15 amino acids. The whole variable domain, filled in from reference TRBV29-1 and TRBJ2-5, reads SAVISQKPSRDICQRGTSLTIQCQVDSQVTMMFWYRQQPGQSLTLIATANQGSEATYESGFVIDKFPISRPNLTFSTLTVSNMSPEDSSIYLCSVEEAEVGSETQYFGPGTRLLVL.

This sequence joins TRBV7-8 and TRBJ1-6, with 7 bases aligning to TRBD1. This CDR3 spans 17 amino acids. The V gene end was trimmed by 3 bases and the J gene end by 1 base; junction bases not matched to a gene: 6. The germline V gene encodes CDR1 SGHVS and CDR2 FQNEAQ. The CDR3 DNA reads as TGTGCCAGCAGCTTTACAGGGGATAGATCCTATAATTCACCCCTCCACTTT. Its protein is CASSFTGDRSYNSPLHF.

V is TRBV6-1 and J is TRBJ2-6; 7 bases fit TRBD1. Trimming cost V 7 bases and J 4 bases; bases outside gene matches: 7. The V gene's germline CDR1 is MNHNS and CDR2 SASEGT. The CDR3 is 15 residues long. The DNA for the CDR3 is TGTGCCAGCATCGGAAGGGGGCCGGGGGCCAACGTCCTGACTTTC. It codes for CASIGRGPGANVLTF.

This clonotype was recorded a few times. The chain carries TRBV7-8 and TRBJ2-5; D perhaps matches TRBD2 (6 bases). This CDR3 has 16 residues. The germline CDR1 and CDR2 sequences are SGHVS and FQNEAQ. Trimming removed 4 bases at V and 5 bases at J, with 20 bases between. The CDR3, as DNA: TGTGCCAGCAGCTCCCCGATTAGAGAGGGGAGGGAGACCCAGTACTTC. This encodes CASSSPIREGRETQYF.

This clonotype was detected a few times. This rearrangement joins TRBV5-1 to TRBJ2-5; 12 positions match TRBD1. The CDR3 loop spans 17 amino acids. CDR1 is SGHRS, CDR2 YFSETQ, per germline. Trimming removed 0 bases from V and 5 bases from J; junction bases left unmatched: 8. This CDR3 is CASSLAGQGARRETQYF. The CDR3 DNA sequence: TGCGCCAGCAGCTTGGCGGGACAGGGGGCTCGTAGGGAGACCCAGTACTTC.

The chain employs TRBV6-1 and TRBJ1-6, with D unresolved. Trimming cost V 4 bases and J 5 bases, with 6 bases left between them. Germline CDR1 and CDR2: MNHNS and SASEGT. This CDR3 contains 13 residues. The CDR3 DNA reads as TGTGCCAGCAGTGCAACCCATAATTCACCCCTCCACTTT. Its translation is CASSATHNSPLHF.

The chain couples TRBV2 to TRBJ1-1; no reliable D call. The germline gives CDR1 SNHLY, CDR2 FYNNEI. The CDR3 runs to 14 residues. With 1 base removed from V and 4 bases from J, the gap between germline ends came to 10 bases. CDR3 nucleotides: TGTGCCAGCAGTGAAGGAGGGTTGGGCACTGAAGCTTTCTTT. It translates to CASSEGGLGTEAFF.

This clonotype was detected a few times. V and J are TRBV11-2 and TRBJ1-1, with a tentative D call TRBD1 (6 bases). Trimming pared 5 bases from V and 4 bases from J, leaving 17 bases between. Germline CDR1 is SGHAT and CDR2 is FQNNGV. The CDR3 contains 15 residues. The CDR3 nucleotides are TGTGCCAGCAGCCCCTTAACAGGGCCCTCCACTGAAGCTTTCTTT. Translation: CASSPLTGPSTEAFF.

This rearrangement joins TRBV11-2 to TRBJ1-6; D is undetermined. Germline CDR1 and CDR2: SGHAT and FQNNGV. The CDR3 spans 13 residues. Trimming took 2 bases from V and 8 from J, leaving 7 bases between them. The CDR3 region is CASSLNPDSPLHF. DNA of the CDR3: TGTGCCAGCAGCTTAAATCCAGATTCACCCCTCCACTTT.

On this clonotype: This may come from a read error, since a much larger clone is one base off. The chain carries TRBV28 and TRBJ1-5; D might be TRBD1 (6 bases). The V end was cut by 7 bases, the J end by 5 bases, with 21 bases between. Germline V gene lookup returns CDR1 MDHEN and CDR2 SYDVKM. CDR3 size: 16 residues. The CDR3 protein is CASNPFHGGGDQPQHF. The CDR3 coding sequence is TGTGCCAGCAACCCCTTCCACGGCGGGGGCGATCAGCCCCAGCATTTT.

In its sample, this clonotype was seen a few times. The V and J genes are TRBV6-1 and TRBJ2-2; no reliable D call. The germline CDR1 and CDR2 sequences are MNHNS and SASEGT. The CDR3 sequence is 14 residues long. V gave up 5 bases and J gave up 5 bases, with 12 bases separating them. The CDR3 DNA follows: TGTGCCAGCAGTACTCAGCGCGCGACCGGGGAGCTGTTTTTT. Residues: CASSTQRATGELFF.

In DNA, the CDR3 is TGCAGTGCCCCCCGGCGGACTAGCGGGGGGGAGACCCAGTACTTC. It is translated as CSAPRRTSGGETQYF. The chain is built from TRBV20-1 and TRBJ2-5; 14 nucleotides agree with TRBD2. The CDR3 covers 15 residues. CDR1 DFQATT and CDR2 SNEGSKA come from the germline V gene (reference sequence). V lost 6 bases and J lost 5; bases outside the gene matches: 8.

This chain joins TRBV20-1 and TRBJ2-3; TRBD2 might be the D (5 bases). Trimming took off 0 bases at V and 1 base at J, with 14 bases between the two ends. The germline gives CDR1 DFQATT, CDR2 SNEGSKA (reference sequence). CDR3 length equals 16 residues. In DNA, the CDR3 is TGCAGTGCTAGAGATAGGCGTAAGGGAGGCACAGATACGCAGTATTTT. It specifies CSARDRRKGGTDTQYF.

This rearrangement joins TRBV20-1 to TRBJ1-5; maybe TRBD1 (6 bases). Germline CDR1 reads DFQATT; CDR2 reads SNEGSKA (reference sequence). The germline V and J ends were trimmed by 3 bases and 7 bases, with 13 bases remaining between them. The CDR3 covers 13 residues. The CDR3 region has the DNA TGCAGTGCTAGTTCTGGGAGGGGGCAGCCCCAGCATTTT. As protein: CSASSGRGQPQHF.

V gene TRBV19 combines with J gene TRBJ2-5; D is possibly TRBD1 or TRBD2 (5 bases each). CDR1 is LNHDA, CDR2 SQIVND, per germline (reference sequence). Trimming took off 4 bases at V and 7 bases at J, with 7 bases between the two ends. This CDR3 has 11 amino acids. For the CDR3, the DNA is TGTGCCAGTAGTACGAGGGGGACCCAGTACTTC. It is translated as CASSTRGTQYF.

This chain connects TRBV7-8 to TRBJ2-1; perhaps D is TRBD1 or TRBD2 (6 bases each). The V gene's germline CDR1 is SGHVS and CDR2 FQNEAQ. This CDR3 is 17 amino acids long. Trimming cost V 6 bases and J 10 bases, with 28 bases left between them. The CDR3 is CASSYYVGGTRQREQFF. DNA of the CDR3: TGTGCCAGCAGTTATTATGTGGGGGGCACGCGGCAAAGGGAGCAGTTCTTC.

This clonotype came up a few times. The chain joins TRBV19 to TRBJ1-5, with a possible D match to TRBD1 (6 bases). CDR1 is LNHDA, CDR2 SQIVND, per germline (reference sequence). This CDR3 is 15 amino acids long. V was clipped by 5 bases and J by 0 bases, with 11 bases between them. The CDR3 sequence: CASSPGHHSNQPQHF. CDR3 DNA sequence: TGTGCCAGTAGTCCGGGACACCATAGCAATCAGCCCCAGCATTTT. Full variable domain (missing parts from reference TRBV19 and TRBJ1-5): DGGITQSPKYLFRKEGQNVTLSCEQNLNHDAMYWYRQDPGQGLRLIYYSQIVNDFQKGDIAEGYSVSREKKESFPLTVTSAQKNPTAFYLCASSPGHHSNQPQHFGDGTRLSIL.

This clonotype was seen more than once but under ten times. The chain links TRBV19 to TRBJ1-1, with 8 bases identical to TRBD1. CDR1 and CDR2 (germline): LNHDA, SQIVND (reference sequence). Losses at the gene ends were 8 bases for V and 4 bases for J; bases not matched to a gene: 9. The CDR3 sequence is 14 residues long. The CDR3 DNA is TGTGCCAGTGTCCCAGGGGGCGGGGGCACTGAAGCTTTCTTT. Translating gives CASVPGGGGTEAFF.

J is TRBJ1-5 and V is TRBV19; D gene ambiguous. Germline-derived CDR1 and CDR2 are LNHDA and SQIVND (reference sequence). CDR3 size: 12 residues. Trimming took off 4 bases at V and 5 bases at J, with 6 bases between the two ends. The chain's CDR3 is CASSTEDQPQHF. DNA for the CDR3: TGTGCCAGTAGTACTGAAGATCAGCCCCAGCATTTT.

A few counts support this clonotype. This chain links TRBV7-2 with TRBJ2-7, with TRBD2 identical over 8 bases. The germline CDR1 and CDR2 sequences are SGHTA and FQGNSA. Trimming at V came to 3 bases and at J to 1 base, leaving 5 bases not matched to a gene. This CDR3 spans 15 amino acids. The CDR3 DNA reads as TGTGCCAGCAGCTTTACTAGCGGACTTTCCTACGAGCAGTACTTC. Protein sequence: CASSFTSGLSYEQYF.